The rows below give T cell receptor beta chains drawn from one sample of a study of Graves' ophthalmopathy and Graves' hyperthyroidism. TCRdb fed the multiplex PCR reads into MiXCR, producing one record per CDR3 protein. The repertoire consists of roughly 400,000 distinct CDR3 sequences, with 15% occurring once and the leading ten covering around 6.6%. Sequencing was performed on peripheral blood. Every receptor here comes from a woman between 18 and 29 years old with stable Graves' hyperthyroidism. Each CDR3 is given with its conserved first and last residue. The D gene is left open where the match is weak. Where a row states a size, it is once, few, many or the class of an expanded clone; other rows omit it.

size	J	D	V	DNA	CDR3
few	TRBJ1-1	.	TRBV9	TGTGCCAGCAGCGTAGAGGTGGGGAACACTGAAGCTTTCTTT	CASSVEVGNTEAFF
many	TRBJ1-5	TRBD1	TRBV12-3/TRBV12-4	TGTGCCAGCAGTTTCGACAGGGATGCCCAGCATTTT	CASSFDRDAQHF
many	TRBJ1-5	.	TRBV12-3/TRBV12-4	TGTGCCAGCAGTCCGGAGGGGGGCCATCAGCCCCAGCATTTT	CASSPEGGHQPQHF
few	TRBJ2-7	.	TRBV19	TGTGCCAGTAGTATGCACGGCGAATACGAGCAGTACTTC	CASSMHGEYEQYF
.	TRBJ1-6	.	TRBV4-1	TGCGCCAGCAGCCAAGTAGGTAGGGTCGGAGGTAATTCACCCCTCCACTTT	CASSQVGRVGGNSPLHF
few	TRBJ1-3	.	TRBV9	TGTGCCAGCAGCGTAGCTTTAGGGGGGATCTCTGGAAACACCATATATTTT	CASSVALGGISGNTIYF
many	TRBJ2-4	TRBD1	TRBV11-2	TGTGCCAGCAGAGGCCTACAGGGGACCAAAAACATTCAGTACTTC	CASRGLQGTKNIQYF
.	TRBJ1-5	.	TRBV4-2	TGTGCCAGCAGCCAAGGTCGACTGCTCAATCAGCCGCAGCGTTTT	CASSQGRLLNQPQRF
many	TRBJ2-5	TRBD1	TRBV12-5	TGTGCTAGTGGTACCGAGACAGGGGGCGACGAGACCCAGTACTTC	CASGTETGGDETQYF
.	TRBJ2-5	TRBD2	TRBV7-2	TGTGCCAGCAGCTTTCGGACTAGCGGGGGGGCAGAGACCCAGTACTTC	CASSFRTSGGAETQYF
many	TRBJ1-5	.	TRBV12-3/TRBV12-4	TGTGCCAGCAGTTCTAACCAGCCCCAGCATTTT	CASSSNQPQHF
.	TRBJ1-1	.	TRBV30	TGTGCCTGGAGTGTACTGGGGAACACTGAAGCTTTCTTT	CAWSVLGNTEAFF
.	TRBJ1-5	TRBD1	TRBV6-1	TGTGCCAGCAGTGAGCGGACAGGGCGGGTAGTAAATCAGCCCCAGCATTTT	CASSERTGRVVNQPQHF
many	TRBJ2-7	.	TRBV7-2	TGTGCCAGCAGCTTAGAAAGGAGCCCCTACGAGCAGTACTTC	CASSLERSPYEQYF
many	TRBJ1-2	TRBD1	TRBV29-1	TGCAGCACGACGGGACAGGGGCCCTATGGCTACACCTTC	CSTTGQGPYGYTF
many	TRBJ1-5	.	TRBV12-3/TRBV12-4	TGTGCCAGCAGTGCCCTTAATCAGCCCCAGCATTTT	CASSALNQPQHF
many	TRBJ1-5	.	TRBV10-3	TGTGCCATCAGTGGGAGGTTAGGTCAGCCCCAGCATTTT	CAISGRLGQPQHF
few	TRBJ1-3	.	TRBV11-1	TGTGCCAGCAGCTCTAGAGGAGGCCAGGACATCTCTGGAAACACCATATATTTT	CASSSRGGQDISGNTIYF
many	TRBJ1-1	TRBD1	TRBV11-2	TGTGCCAGCAGCCGGGACAGGGGTAGCACTGAAGCTTTCTTT	CASSRDRGSTEAFF
few	TRBJ2-4	.	TRBV19	TGTGCCAGTAATTACCTGGGGGCCAAAAACATTCAGTACTTC	CASNYLGAKNIQYF
.	TRBJ2-5	.	TRBV4-1	TGCGCCAGCAGCCTGATAAGCAAACGACTGGCTAAAGTGGGCAGTTGGGTGGAGACCCAGTACTTC	CASSLISKRLAKVGSWVETQYF
many	TRBJ1-3	TRBD1	TRBV7-8	TGTGCCAGCAGCTCGGGACAGGGGGCTGGAAACACCATATATTTT	CASSSGQGAGNTIYF
.	TRBJ2-7	.	TRBV6-5	TGTGCCAGCAGTTACCGAGGCGGAGCCGAGCAGTACTTC	CASSYRGGAEQYF
.	TRBJ1-1	.	TRBV19	TGTGCCACCGCGGGACCGGGACAAGCGAACACTGAAGCTTTCTTT	CATAGPGQANTEAFF
many	TRBJ2-7	.	TRBV6-2/TRBV6-3	TGTGCCAGCAGCATTACAGCGCAGGGAAGAGGCGAGCAGTACTTC	CASSITAQGRGEQYF
many	TRBJ2-7	.	TRBV15	TGTGCCACCAGCAGAGTCCCCGGGTCGGGCTACGAGCAGTACTTC	CATSRVPGSGYEQYF
.	TRBJ2-7	TRBD1	TRBV18	TGTGCCAGCTCACCACGGGAGACAGGGGAGCAGTACTTC	CASSPRETGEQYF
many	TRBJ2-5	.	TRBV20-1	TGCAGTGCTTGGGGGCTACGGGGTTTCGAAGAGACCCAGTACTTC	CSAWGLRGFEETQYF
many	TRBJ1-1	.	TRBV6-1	TGTGCCAGCAGTCAATGGACCCGGGGACACACTGAAGCTTTCTTT	CASSQWTRGHTEAFF
few	TRBJ1-1	TRBD1	TRBV4-1	TGCGCCAGCAGCCAAGATATGAGGCAGGGGGCGGACACTGAAGCTTTCTTT	CASSQDMRQGADTEAFF
many	TRBJ2-7	TRBD1	TRBV20-1	TGCAGTGCGACCCGGACAGGGGATTTGGCCGAGCAGTACTTC	CSATRTGDLAEQYF
many	TRBJ2-3	.	TRBV20-1	TGCAGTGCTGACGGTCGCTCAGAGGGTACGCAGTATTTT	CSADGRSEGTQYF
many	TRBJ1-5	.	TRBV2	TGTGCCAGCAGTGAAGAAGAAGGGCTGTTTAATCAGCCCCAGCATTTT	CASSEEEGLFNQPQHF
.	TRBJ1-1	.	TRBV5-1	TGCGCCAGCAGCCTAGAAGTCGGGGGGGACACTGAAGCTTTCTTT	CASSLEVGGDTEAFF
few	TRBJ1-1	.	TRBV11-2	TGTGCCAGCAGCTCTTCTGGGCAGAACACTGAAGCTTTCTTT	CASSSSGQNTEAFF
many	TRBJ2-6	.	TRBV11-2	TGTGCCAGCAGCTTAGACCTGGCCTCCTCTGGGGCCAACGTCCTGACTTTC	CASSLDLASSGANVLTF
.	TRBJ2-7	TRBD1	TRBV19	TGTGCCAGTAGTATCGACAGGGGGGGCCCACTAAGCGAGCAGTACTTC	CASSIDRGGPLSEQYF
many	TRBJ2-7	TRBD2	TRBV27	TGTGCCAGCAGTTTTCGGACTAGCGGGGGGTCCTACGAGCAGTACTTC	CASSFRTSGGSYEQYF
many	TRBJ2-7	TRBD2	TRBV12-5	TGTGCTAGTGGTTTTTTGGCGGGGGGAACCTACGAGCAGTACTTC	CASGFLAGGTYEQYF
.	TRBJ2-2	.	TRBV5-6	TGTGCCAGCAGCTTAGCTGGCCGGAACACCGGGGAGCTGTTTTTT	CASSLAGRNTGELFF
few	TRBJ1-5	.	TRBV6-5	TGTGCCAGCAGTTACTCCTTCGGGGGGGCGTCCCAGCATTTT	CASSYSFGGASQHF
many	TRBJ1-5	.	TRBV19	TGTGCCAGTACCGATGACAGACGGAATCAGCCCCAGCATTTT	CASTDDRRNQPQHF
many	TRBJ1-1	.	TRBV12-3/TRBV12-4	TGTGCCAGCGGCAGAGGTTACACTGAAGCTTTCTTT	CASGRGYTEAFF
many	TRBJ1-1	.	TRBV5-6	TGTGCCAGCAGCTTACCCACCGGGACATTGGCTTTCTTT	CASSLPTGTLAFF
.	TRBJ2-2	.	TRBV14	TGTGCCAGCTCCGCAGGGACGCTCGCCGGGGAGCTGTTTTTT	CASSAGTLAGELFF
many	TRBJ1-1	.	TRBV19	TGTGCCAGTAGTACAATCCGGATACTTAACAGGGTAAGGGACACTGAAGCTTTCTTT	CASSTIRILNRVRDTEAFF
many	TRBJ2-5	TRBD1	TRBV6-5	TGTGCCAGCAGCCCAACAGGGGGCGGAGGGGAGACCCAGTACTTC	CASSPTGGGGETQYF
many	TRBJ1-1	.	TRBV6-5	TGTGCCAGCAGTCTACTTTCCGTTGGGAACACTGAAGCTTTCTTT	CASSLLSVGNTEAFF
many	TRBJ2-5	TRBD2	TRBV12-5	TGTGCTAGTGGAACCGGACTAGCGGGGGTAGAGACCCAGTACTTC	CASGTGLAGVETQYF
many	TRBJ1-1	.	TRBV11-3	TGTGCCAGCAGCTTAGATCAGGTCCGCCAAGCTTTCTTT	CASSLDQVRQAFF
many	TRBJ1-1	TRBD1	TRBV9	TGTGCCAGCAGTCTCACCGGGACAGATAACACTGAAGCTTTCTTT	CASSLTGTDNTEAFF
once	TRBJ1-2	TRBD1	TRBV6-2/TRBV6-3	TGTGCCAGCAGTCCGACAGGGCGGATCTATGGCTACACCTTC	CASSPTGRIYGYTF
few	TRBJ2-5	TRBD2	TRBV6-1	TGTGCCAGCAGTGAAGGAAAGGGCGGGGGGGCTGGAGAGACCCAGTACTTC	CASSEGKGGGAGETQYF
.	TRBJ1-5	.	TRBV28	TGTGCCAGCAGTTTCCAGGGTGGGCGAATGAAGCCCCAGCATTTT	CASSFQGGRMKPQHF
.	TRBJ1-2	.	TRBV15	TGTGCCACCAGCAGACAGGGCCTCGGCTACACCTTC	CATSRQGLGYTF
few	TRBJ1-2	.	TRBV29-1	TGCAGCGTTGAGTCCCCGGGGAGCATTGGCTACACCTTC	CSVESPGSIGYTF
few	TRBJ1-4	TRBD1	TRBV6-4	TGTGCCAGCAGGACAAACACAGGGGAAAGTAATGAAAAACTGTTTTTT	CASRTNTGESNEKLFF